Here is one TCR beta chain with its context. The CDR3 consists of 13 residues. The germline V gene encodes CDR1 SGDLS and CDR2 YYNGEE. V lost 0 bases, J lost 11 bases, and 14 bases lay in between. Participants' reported clinical history set cohort assignment. This entry belongs to a study of blood T cell repertoires in COVID-19. As for the study in general: T cells, B-cell-depleted T cells, or PBMCs supplied cDNA or gDNA.

In the source study's methods: Reference gene primers were amplified, and this amplification served to estimate nucleated cell counts. TCRdb keeps only in-frame clones here, not all; method: immunoSEQ multiplex PCR. V and J calls and clone size come straight from that table; D and trimming were deduced from the DNA. This sample has hundreds of thousands of clones, with approximately 87% found just once. The sequenced sample consisted of PBMCs or T cells enriched from blood (not recorded which). This clonotype was sampled from a middle-aged man in a cohort exposed to, infected with or recovered from COVID-19 (not recorded which). The chain links TRBV9 to TRBJ1-2; D perhaps matches TRBD1 (5 bases). The DNA for the CDR3 is TGTGCCAGCAGCGTAGAGGCCGGGGGGAGTTACACCTTC. This codes for CASSVEAGGSYTF.